Reported below is one T cell receptor beta chain. The data originate from a study of patients and donors after allogeneic stem cell transplantation. In TCRdb, the RT-PCR reads were re-called with MiXCR into one record per CDR3 protein. The sample has a few hundred thousand distinct CDR3 sequences, over 30% seen once. The sequence was obtained from a human donor who was either an allogeneic HSCT recipient or a stem cell or donor lymphocyte infusion donor (not recorded which). It is not recorded whose cells these are; they may come from a transplant donor. The specimen sequenced was blood, either unsorted or a sorted T cell fraction (not recorded which).

CDR3 sequence (DNA): TGTGCCAGCAGCCAAGATCCGAGGAGCTCTGGAAACACCATATATTTT. The encoded protein is CASSQDPRSSGNTIYF. The V and J genes are TRBV4-2 and TRBJ1-3, with no clear D. Looked up from germline, CDR1 is LGHNA and CDR2 is YNFKEQ. The length of the CDR3 is 16 residues. Deletions cut 0 bases from V and 0 bases from J, with 9 bases between.